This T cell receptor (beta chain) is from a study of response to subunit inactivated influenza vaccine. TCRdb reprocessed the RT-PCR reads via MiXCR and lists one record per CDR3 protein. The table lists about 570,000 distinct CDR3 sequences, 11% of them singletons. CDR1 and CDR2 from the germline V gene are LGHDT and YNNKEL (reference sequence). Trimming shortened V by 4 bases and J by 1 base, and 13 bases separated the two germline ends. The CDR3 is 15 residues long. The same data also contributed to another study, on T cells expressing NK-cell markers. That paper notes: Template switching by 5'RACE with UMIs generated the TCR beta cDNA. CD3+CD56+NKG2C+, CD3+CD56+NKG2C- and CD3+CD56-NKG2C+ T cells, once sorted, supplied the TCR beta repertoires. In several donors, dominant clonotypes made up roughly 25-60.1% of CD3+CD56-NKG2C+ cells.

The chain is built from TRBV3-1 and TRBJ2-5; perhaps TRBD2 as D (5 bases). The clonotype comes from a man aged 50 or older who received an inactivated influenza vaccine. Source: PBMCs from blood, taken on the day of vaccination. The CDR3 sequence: CASSPGRRTQETQYF. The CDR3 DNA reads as TGTGCCAGCAGCCCCGGGCGGAGGACCCAAGAGACCCAGTACTTC.